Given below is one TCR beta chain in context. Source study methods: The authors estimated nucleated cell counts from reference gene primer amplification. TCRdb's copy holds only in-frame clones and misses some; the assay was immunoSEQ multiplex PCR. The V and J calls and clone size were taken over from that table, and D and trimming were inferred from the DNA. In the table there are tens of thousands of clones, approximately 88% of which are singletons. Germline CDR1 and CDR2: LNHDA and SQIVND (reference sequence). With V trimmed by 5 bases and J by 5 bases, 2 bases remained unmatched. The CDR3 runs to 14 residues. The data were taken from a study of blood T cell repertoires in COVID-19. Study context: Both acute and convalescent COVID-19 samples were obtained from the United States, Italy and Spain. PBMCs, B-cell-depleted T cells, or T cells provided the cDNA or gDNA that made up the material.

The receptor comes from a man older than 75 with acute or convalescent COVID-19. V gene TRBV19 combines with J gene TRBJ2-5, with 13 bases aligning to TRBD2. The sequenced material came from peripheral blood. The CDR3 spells CASSGLAGAETQYF. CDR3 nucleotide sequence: TGTGCCAGTAGTGGACTAGCGGGGGCTGAGACCCAGTACTTC. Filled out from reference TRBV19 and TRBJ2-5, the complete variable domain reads DGGITQSPKYLFRKEGQNVTLSCEQNLNHDAMYWYRQDPGQGLRLIYYSQIVNDFQKGDIAEGYSVSREKKESFPLTVTSAQKNPTAFYLCASSGLAGAETQYFGPGTRLLVL.